This TCR beta chain was identified in a study of CD8+CD57+ T cells in acquired aplastic anemia. In the study overall: Quantities of DNA derived from sorted CD4+ and CD8+ cells averaged 3.2 ug.

It was patients with CD8+CD57+ cell expansion by flow cytometry who were chosen for sequencing. Severe acquired aplastic anemia was present in every patient. A remark on this clonotype: The germline gene is not matched at one end of the junction; a read error may be the cause.

Genomic DNA provided the template from which TCR beta VDJ and CDR3 profiles were obtained. TCRdb reanalysed the reads using MiXCR and keeps one entry per CDR3 protein. The repertoire has about 220,000 distinct CDR3 sequences, approximately 50% of them found once; the top ten carry about 8.3%. This clonotype was obtained from a human donor with aplastic anemia. The sample was sorted CD4+, CD8+, or CD8+CD57+ T cells (not recorded which) from PBMCs.

The CDR3 sequence: CVSSVGTDHYGYTF. CDR3 nucleotide sequence: TGTGTCAGCAGCGTAGGCACAGATCACTATGGCTACACCTTC. This sequence joins TRBV9 and TRBJ1-2; unclear D gene. The germline CDR1 and CDR2 sequences are SGDLS and YYNGEE. The CDR3 loop spans 14 amino acids. Combining the CDR3 with reference TRBV9 and TRBJ1-2 gives the whole variable domain DSGVTQTPKHLITATGQRVTLRCSPRSGDLSVYWYQQSLDQGLQFLIQYYNGEERAKGNILERFSAQQFPDLHSELNLSSLELGDSALYFCVSSVGTDHYGYTFGSGTRLTVV.